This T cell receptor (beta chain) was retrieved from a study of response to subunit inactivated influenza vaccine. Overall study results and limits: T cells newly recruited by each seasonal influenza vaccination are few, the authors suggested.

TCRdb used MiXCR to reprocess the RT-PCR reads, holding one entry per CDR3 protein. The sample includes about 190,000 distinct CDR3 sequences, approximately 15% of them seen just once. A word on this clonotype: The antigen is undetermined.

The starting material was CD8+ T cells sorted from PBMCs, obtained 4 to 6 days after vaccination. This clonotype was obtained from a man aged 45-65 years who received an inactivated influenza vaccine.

The CDR3 region has the DNA TGTGCCAGCAGCCCCACCAGGCGAGGAAATGAAGCTTTCTTT. It codes for CASSPTRRGNEAFF. The chain carries TRBV9 and TRBJ1-1; D gene unclear. V gave up 4 bases and J gave up 7 bases, with 17 bases separating them. The V gene's germline CDR1 is SGDLS and CDR2 YYNGEE. The length of the CDR3 is 14 residues.